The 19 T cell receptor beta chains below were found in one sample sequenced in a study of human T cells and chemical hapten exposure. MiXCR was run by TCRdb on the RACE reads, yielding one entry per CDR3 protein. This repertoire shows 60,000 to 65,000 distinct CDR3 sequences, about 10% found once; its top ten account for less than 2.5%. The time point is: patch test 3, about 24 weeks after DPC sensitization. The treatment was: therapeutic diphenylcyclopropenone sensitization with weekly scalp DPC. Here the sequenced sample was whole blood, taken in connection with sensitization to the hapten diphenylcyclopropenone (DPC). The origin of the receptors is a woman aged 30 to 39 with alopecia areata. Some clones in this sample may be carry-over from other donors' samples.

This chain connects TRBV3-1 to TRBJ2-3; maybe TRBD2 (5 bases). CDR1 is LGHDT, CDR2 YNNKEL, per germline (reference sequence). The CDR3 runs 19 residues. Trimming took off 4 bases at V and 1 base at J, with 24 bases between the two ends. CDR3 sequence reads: CASSPIATTNERRTDTQYF. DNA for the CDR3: TGTGCCAGCAGCCCGATAGCGACTACAAACGAGAGGCGCACAGATACGCAGTATTTT.

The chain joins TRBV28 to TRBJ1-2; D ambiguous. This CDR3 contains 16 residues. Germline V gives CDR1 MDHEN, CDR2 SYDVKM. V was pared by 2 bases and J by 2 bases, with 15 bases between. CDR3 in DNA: TGTGCCAGCAGTTTACCCCCGCCAGGAGACAACTATGGCTACACCTTC. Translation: CASSLPPPGDNYGYTF.

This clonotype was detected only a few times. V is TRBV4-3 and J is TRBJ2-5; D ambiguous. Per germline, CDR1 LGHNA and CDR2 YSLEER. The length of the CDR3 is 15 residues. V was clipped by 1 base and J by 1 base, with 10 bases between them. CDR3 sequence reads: CASSQVMGSQETQYF. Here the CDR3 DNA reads TGCGCCAGCAGCCAAGTAATGGGTTCCCAAGAGACCCAGTACTTC.

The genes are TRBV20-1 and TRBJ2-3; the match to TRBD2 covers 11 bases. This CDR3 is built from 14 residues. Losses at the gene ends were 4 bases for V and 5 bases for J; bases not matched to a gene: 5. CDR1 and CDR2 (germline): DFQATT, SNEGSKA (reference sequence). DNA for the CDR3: TGCAGTGCTACCGTAGCGGGGGGGCAAGATACGCAGTATTTT. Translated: CSATVAGGQDTQYF.

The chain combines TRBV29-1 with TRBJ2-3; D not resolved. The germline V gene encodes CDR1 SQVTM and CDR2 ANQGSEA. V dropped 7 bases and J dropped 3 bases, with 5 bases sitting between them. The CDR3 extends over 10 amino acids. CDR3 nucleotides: TGCAGCGCCTATACAGATACGCAGTATTTT. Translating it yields CSAYTDTQYF.

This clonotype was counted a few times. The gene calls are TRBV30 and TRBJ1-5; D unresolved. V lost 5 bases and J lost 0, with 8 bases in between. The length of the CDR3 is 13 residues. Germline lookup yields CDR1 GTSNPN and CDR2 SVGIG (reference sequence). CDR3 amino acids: CAWAPDSNQPQHF. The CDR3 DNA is TGTGCCTGGGCCCCGGATAGCAATCAGCCCCAGCATTTT.

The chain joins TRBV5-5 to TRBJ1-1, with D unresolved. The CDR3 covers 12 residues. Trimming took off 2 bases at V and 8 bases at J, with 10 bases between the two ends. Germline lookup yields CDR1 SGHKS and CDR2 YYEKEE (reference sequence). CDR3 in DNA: TGTGCCAGCAGCTTCGTAGCGGCCGAAGCTTTCTTT. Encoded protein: CASSFVAAEAFF.

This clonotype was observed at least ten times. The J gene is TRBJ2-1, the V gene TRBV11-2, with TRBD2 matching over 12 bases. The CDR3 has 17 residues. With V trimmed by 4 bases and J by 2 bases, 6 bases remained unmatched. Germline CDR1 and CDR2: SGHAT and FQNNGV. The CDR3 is CASSSGLAGSPYNEQFF. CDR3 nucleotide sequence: TGTGCCAGCAGCTCTGGACTAGCGGGGAGTCCCTACAATGAGCAGTTCTTC.

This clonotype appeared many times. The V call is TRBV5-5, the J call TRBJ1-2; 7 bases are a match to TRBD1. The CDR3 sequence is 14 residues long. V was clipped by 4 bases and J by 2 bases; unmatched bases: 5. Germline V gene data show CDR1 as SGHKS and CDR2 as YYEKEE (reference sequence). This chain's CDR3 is CASSPQGPNYGYTF. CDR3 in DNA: TGTGCCAGCAGCCCACAGGGGCCGAACTATGGCTACACCTTC.

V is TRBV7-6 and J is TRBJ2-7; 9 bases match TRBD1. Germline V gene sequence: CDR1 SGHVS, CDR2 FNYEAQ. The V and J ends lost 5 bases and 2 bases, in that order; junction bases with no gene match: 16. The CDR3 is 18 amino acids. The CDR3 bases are TGTGCCAGCAGCCCCCTTGGCGGGGGACAGGGAGGAACCTACGAGCAGTACTTC. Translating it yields CASSPLGGGQGGTYEQYF.

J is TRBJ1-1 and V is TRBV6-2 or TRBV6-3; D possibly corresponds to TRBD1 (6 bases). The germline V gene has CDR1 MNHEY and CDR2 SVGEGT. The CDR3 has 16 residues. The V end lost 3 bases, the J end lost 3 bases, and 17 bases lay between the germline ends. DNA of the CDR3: TGTGCCAGCAGTTATTTCGACAGGTTCCGCGACACTGAAGCTTTCTTT. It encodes CASSYFDRFRDTEAFF.

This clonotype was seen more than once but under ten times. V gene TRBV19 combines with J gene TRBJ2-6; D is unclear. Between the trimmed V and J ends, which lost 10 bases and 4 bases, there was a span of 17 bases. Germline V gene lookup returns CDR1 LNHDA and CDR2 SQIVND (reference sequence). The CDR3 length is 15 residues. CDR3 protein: CATMSPAAGANVLTF. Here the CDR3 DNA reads TGTGCCACCATGTCTCCGGCGGCAGGGGCCAACGTCCTGACTTTC.

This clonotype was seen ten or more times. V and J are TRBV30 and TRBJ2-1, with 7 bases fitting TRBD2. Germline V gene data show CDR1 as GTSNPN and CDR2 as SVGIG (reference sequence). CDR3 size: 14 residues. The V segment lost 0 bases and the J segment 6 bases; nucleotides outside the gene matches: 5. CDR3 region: CAWSVGGSINEQFF. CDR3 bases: TGTGCCTGGAGTGTCGGCGGGAGTATCAATGAGCAGTTCTTC.

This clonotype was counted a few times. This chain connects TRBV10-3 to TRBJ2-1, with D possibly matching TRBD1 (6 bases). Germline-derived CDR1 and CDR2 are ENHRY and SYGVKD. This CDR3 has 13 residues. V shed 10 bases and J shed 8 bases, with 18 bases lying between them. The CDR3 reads CATEQGSFDEQFF. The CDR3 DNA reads TGTGCCACCGAACAGGGTTCGTTCGATGAGCAGTTCTTC.

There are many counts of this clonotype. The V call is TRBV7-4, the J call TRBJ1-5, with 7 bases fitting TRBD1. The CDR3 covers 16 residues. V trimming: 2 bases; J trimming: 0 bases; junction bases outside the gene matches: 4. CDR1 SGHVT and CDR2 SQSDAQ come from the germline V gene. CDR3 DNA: TGTGCCAGCAGCTTATCGCCAGGGGGTAGCAATCAGCCCCAGCATTTT. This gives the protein CASSLSPGGSNQPQHF.

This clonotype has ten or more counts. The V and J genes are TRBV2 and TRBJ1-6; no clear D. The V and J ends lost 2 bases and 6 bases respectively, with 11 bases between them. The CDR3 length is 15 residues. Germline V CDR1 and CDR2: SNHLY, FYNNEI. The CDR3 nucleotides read TGTGCCAGCAGTGAAATGCTGGCGGGTAATTCACCCCTCCACTTT. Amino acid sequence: CASSEMLAGNSPLHF.

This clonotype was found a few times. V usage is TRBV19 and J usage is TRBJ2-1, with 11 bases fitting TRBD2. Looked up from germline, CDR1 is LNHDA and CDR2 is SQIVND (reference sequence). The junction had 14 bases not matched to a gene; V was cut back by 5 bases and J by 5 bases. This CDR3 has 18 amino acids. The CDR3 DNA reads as TGTGCCAGTAGTTCCCTAGGGGGGACTAGCGGAGTTAACAATGAGCAGTTCTTC. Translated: CASSSLGGTSGVNNEQFF. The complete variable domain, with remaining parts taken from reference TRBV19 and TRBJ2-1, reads DGGITQSPKYLFRKEGQNVTLSCEQNLNHDAMYWYRQDPGQGLRLIYYSQIVNDFQKGDIAEGYSVSREKKESFPLTVTSAQKNPTAFYLCASSSLGGTSGVNNEQFFGPGTRLTVL.

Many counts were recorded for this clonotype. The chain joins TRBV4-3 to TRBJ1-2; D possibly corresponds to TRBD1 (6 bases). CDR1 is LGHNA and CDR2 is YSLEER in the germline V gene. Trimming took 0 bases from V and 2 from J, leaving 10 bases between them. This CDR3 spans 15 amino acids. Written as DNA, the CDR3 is TGCGCCAGCAGCCAAGATTGGGGGCCAAACTATGGCTACACCTTC. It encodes CASSQDWGPNYGYTF.

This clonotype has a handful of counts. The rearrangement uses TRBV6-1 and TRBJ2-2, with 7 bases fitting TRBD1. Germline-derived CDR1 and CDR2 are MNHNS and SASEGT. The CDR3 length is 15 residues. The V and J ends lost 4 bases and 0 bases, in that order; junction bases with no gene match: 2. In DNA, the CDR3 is TGTGCCAGCAGTGCGACAGGGTCGAACACCGGGGAGCTGTTTTTT. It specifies CASSATGSNTGELFF.